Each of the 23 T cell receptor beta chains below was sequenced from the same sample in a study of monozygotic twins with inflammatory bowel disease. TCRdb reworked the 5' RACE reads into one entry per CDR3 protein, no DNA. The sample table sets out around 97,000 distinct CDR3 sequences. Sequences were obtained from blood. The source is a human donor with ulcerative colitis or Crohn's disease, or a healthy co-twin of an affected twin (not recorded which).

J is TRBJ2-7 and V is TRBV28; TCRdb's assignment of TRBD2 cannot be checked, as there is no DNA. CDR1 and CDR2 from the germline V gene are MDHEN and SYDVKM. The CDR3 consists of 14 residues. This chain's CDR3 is CASMELAGAYEQYF.

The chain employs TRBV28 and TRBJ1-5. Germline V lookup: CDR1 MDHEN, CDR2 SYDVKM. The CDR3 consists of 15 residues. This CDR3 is CASSSSGGAKQPQHF.

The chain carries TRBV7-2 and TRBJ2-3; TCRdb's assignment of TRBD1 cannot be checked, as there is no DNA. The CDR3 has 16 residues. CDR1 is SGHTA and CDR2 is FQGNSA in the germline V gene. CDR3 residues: CASSKGTGMSTDTQYF.

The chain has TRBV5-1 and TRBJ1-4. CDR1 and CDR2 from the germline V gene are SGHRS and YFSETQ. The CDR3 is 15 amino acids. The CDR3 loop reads CASSTDPRENEKLFF.

CDR3 protein: CASRWTGGYTEAFF. V gene TRBV28 combines with J gene TRBJ1-1; absent DNA, TCRdb's TRBD1 call cannot be checked. The CDR3 extends over 14 amino acids. Germline V gene sequence: CDR1 MDHEN, CDR2 SYDVKM.

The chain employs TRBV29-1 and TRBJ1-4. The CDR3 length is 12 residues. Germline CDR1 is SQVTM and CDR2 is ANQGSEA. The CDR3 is CSVQARNEKLFF.

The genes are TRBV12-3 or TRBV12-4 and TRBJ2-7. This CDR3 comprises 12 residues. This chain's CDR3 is CASSFVLAEQYF.

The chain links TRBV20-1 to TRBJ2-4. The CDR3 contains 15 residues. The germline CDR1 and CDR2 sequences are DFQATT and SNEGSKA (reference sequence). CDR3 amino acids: CSARDLTATKNIQYF.

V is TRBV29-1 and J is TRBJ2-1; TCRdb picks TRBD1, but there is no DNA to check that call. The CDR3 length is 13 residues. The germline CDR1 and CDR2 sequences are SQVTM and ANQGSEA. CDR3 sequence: CSVPRGGYNEQFF.

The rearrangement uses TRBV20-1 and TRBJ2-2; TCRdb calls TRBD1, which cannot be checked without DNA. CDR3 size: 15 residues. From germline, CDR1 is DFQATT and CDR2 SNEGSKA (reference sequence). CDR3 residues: CSANPGGTSSGELFF.

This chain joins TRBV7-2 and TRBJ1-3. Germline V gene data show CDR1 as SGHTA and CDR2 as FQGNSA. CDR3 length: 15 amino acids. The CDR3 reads CASSLDMGRGNTIYF.

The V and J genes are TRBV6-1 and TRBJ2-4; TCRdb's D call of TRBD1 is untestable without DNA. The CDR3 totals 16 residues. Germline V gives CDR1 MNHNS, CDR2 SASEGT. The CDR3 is CASGGATDRAKNIQYF.

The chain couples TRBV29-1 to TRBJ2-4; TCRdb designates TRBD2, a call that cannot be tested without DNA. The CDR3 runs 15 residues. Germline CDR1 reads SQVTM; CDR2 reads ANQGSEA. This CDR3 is CSVRGLALSKNIQYF.

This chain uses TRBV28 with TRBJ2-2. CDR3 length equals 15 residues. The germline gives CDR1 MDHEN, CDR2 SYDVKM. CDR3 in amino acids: CASSFWTANTGELFF.

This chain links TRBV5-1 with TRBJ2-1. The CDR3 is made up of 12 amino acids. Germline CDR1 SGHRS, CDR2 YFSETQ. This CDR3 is CASSLPVGEQFF.

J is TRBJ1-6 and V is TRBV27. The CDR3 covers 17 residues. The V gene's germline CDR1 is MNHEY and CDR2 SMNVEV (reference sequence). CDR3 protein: CASSFTLQGSYNSPLHF.

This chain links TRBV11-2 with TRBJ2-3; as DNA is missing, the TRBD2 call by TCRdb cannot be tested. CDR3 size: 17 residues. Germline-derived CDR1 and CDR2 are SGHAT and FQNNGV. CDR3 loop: CASSRYSGGAFRDTQYF.

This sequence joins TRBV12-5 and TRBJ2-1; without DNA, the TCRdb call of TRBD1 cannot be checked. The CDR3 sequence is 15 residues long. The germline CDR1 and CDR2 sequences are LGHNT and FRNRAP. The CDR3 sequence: CASGLSPGTGDEQFF.

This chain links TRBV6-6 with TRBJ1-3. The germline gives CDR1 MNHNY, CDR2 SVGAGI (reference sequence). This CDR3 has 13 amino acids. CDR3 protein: CASSRNTLDTIYF.

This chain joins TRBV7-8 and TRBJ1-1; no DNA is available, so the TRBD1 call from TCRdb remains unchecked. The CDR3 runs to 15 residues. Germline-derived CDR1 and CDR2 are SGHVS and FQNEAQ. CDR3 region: CASSLALRESTEAFF.

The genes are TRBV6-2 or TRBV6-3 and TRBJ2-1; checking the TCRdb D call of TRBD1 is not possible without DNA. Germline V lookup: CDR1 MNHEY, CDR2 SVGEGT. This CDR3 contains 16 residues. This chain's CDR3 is CASSYSKDRGRTEQFF.

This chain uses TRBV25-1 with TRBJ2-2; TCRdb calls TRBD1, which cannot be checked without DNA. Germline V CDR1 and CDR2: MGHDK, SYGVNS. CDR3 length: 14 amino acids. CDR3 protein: CASSSRQYTGELFF.

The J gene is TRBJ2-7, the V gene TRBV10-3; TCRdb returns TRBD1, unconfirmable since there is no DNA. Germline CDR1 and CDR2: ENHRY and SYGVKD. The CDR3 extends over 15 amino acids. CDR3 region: CAIRYGQGFPYEQYF.